This T cell receptor beta chain was sequenced during a study of blood T cell repertoires in COVID-19. About the study: The United States, Italy and Spain supplied acute and convalescent COVID-19 samples. PBMCs, B-cell-depleted T cells, or T cells were the source of the cDNA or gDNA that made up the material.

Trimming stripped 5 bases from V and 6 bases from J, with 19 bases between. Germline CDR1 SNHLY, CDR2 FYNNEI. The CDR3 spans 16 residues. In the original processing: Scientists estimated how many nucleated cells there were by amplifying reference gene primers. The assay was immunoSEQ multiplex PCR, and TCRdb's table has in-frame clones only and misses some. V and J calls and clone size are those listed in that table; D and trimming were worked out from the DNA. The table lists about 220,000 clones, roughly 84% of them singletons, with 9.7% in the top ten. What was sequenced was peripheral blood. This rearrangement joins TRBV2 to TRBJ2-2, with D perhaps matching TRBD2 (5 bases). This clonotype was sampled from a man aged 50 to 60 with active or convalescent COVID-19. The CDR3 spells CASSPSPLGKPGELFF. In DNA, the CDR3 is TGTGCCAGCAGTCCCAGCCCACTAGGAAAGCCCGGGGAGCTGTTTTTT.